This T cell receptor beta chain was obtained from a study of T cells in Graves' hyperthyroidism and ophthalmopathy (dated by TCRdb to between 2019 and 2020). In terms of the full investigation: Peripheral blood was collected at initial diagnosis, before any treatment. To identify TCR V-J signatures that set the groups apart, the researchers used a discovery cohort of about a hundred patients, made up of 43 with Graves' ophthalmopathy and some 60 with stable Graves' hyperthyroidism. Whether ophthalmopathy could be predicted prospectively was tested in an independent validation cohort made up of roughly 19 hyperthyroidism patients plus 17 patients who later progressed to ophthalmopathy. After blood sampling, hyperthyroidism patients were treated with methimazole at a starting dose of 30 mg daily, and ophthalmopathy patients were treated with high-dose intravenous methylprednisolone. In addition, the study compared T-cell repertoires in thyroid tissue and in blood from roughly 6 Graves' hyperthyroidism patients. According to the paper, TCR Vbeta CDR3 sequencing was carried out on 135 peripheral blood samples, which came from fewer than 50 ophthalmopathy, 75 to 80 hyperthyroidism and approximately 17 progressor patients. For training and testing, the 100 or so patients in the discovery cohort were randomly divided in a 7:3 ratio.

Notes on this clonotype: Its antigen specificity is not known. Per-nucleotide qualities are absent, and no much larger clonotype sits a single base away.

According to the germline V gene, CDR1 reads SGHVS and CDR2 reads FQNEAQ. CDR3 length: 16 amino acids, cysteine to phenylalanine. The retained sequence is limited to the CDR3, 48 bases, with the frame set at the first base. V trim: 2 bases; J trim: 8 bases; unmatched bases: 9. Amplification of TCR beta CDR3 regions was carried out from RNA transcripts. The first round of RT-PCR for the TCR CDR3 was performed with the HTBI primer set and the Qiagen OneStep RT-PCR kit. The libraries were constructed in a second round of multiplex PCR and then size-selected and purified. Libraries were sequenced paired-end with 100 bp reads on an Illumina HiSeq2000. On the authors' methods: Raw data were processed with SOAPnuke, discarding reads with adapters, uncalled bases, mean Phred below 15, or no exact constant-primer or identifier match. High-quality paired reads were merged with COPE v1.2.5, and unique nucleotide sequences were defined as clonotypes. MiTCR v1.1 was used to align the clonotypes against IMGT TRBV, TRBD and TRBJ reference segments. Only V-J combinations with frequency above 0.0001, covering approximately 99% of repertoires, were analysed. A TCS score was defined as the ratio of F50 (clonal expansion) to E x V (chaos), with BLOSUM62-based TCRdist applied between CDR3 peptides within each V-J. Welch's t-statistics and random forest reduced just over 500 V-J features to 10 to 15, which were used in a naive Bayes classifier (R e1071). TCRdb cleaned the public reads at Q25 with fastp, built clones with MiXCR and kept in-frame beta chains. Duplicate CDR3 protein sequences are folded into a single record with the most common DNA and genes. TCRdb, rather than the study authors, made the V and J calls. The sample table contains over 350,000 distinct CDR3 sequences; only one count was recorded for about 15% of them. 13% of the sample comes from the top ten.

The full study reports these points: Most expanded thyroid clonotypes (frequency above 0.001) were also found in blood, which suggests that blood repertoires may mirror thyroid immune responses. No statistical method was used to fix the sample size in advance, and group allocation was not hidden from the investigators. In cross-validation, a model built on a 13 V-J signature told ophthalmopathy apart from stable hyperthyroidism with approximately 90% sensitivity and about 81% specificity, and in testing the same model reached 80%/75%. In validation, progression to ophthalmopathy was predicted by the model with nearly 71% sensitivity and around 75% specificity, a median of approximately 6.5 months before onset.

Ophthalmopathy patients had moderately to severely active disease, Clinical Activity Score of at least 3, NOSPECS grade of at least 4, and duration under 3 months. Exclusion was applied to patients with uncontrolled infections, other autoimmune diseases, pregnancy or lactation. Diagnoses relied on clinical symptoms, serum thyroxine and TRAb, thyroid ultrasound and orbital computed tomography. PBMCs were isolated from more than 8 ml of fresh peripheral blood by Ficoll-Paque density gradient centrifugation. Trizol reagent was used to extract total RNA, and RNA quality was then checked on an Agilent 2100 Bioanalyzer.

Here the chain combines TRBV7-8 and TRBJ1-4; 9 central nucleotides agree with TRBD1. What was sequenced was blood. This receptor was taken from a man aged 18 to 30 with Graves' ophthalmopathy. The DNA sequence follows: TGTGCCAGCAGCTTACCTCAGACAGGGGGGCGGGAAAAACTGTTTTTT. This codes for CASSLPQTGGREKLFF.